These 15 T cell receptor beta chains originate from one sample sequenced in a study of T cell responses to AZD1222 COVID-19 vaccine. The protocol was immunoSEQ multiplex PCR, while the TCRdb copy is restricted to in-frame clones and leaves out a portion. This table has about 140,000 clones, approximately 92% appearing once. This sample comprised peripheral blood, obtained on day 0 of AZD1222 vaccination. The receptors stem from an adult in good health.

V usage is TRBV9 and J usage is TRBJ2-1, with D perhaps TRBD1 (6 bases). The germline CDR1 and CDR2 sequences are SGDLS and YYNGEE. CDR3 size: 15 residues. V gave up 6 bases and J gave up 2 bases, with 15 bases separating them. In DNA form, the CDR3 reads TGTGCCAGCACTTTAGGGGGTGGAACCTACAATGAGCAGTTCTTC. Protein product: CASTLGGGTYNEQFF.

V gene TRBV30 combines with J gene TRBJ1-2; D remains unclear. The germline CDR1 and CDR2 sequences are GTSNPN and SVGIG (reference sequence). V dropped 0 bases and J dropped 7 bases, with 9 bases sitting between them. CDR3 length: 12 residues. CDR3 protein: CAWSVLGGGYTF. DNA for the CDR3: TGTGCCTGGAGTGTATTGGGAGGTGGCTACACCTTC.

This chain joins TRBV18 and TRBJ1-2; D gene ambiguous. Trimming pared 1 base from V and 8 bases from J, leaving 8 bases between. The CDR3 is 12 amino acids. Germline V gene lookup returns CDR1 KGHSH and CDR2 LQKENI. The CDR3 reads CASSPRSEGYTF. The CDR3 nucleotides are TGTGCCAGCTCACCACGCTCGGAGGGCTACACCTTC. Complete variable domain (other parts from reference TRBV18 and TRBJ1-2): NAGVMQNPRHLVRRRGQEARLRCSPMKGHSHVYWYRQLPEEGLKFMVYLQKENIIDESGMPKERFSAEFPKEGPSILRIQQVVRGDSAAYFCASSPRSEGYTFGSGTRLTVV.

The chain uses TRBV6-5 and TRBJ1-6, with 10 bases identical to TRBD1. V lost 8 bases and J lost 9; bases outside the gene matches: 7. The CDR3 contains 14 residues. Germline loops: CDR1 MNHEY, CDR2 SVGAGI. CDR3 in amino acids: CASGGTGASSPLHF. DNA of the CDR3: TGTGCCAGCGGCGGGACAGGGGCCAGTTCACCCCTCCACTTT.

The CDR3, as DNA: TGTGCCAGCAGTCCGCGGACCCCCCCGGGGGAGCAGTACTTC. This translates into CASSPRTPPGEQYF. The V call is TRBV27, the J call TRBJ2-7; TRBD2 might be the D (5 bases). The V and J ends lost 5 bases and 7 bases respectively, with 18 bases between them. CDR1 is MNHEY, CDR2 SMNVEV, per germline (reference sequence). This CDR3 contains 14 residues.

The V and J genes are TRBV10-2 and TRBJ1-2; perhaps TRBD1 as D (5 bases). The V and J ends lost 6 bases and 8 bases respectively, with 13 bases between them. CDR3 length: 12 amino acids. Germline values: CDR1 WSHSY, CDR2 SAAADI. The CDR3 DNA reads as TGCGCCAGCAGCCACGGACGGGACGGCTACACCTTC. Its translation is CASSHGRDGYTF.

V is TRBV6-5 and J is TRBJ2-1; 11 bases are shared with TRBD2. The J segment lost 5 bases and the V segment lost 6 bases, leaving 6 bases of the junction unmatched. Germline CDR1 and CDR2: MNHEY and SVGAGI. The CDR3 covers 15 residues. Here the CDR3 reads CASSFIAGGNNEQFF. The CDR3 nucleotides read TGTGCCAGCAGCTTCATAGCGGGAGGGAACAATGAGCAGTTCTTC.

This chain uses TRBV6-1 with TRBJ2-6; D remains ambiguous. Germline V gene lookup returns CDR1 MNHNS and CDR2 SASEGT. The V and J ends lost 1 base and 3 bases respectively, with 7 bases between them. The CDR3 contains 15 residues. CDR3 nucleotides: TGTGCCAGCAGTGAAGTAACACATGGGGCCAACGTCCTGACTTTC. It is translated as CASSEVTHGANVLTF.

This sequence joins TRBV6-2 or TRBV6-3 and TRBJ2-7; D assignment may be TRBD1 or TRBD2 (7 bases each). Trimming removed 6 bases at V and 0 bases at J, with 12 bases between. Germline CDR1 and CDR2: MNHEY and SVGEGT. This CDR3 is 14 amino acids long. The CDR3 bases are TGTGCCAGCAGCGAGCGGGACAGCTCCTACGAGCAGTACTTC. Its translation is CASSERDSSYEQYF.

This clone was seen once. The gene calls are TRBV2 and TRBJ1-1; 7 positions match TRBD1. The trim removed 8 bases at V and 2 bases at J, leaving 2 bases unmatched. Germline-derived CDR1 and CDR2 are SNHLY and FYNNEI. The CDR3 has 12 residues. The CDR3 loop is CASRQGNTEAFF. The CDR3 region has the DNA TGTGCCAGCCGACAGGGCAACACTGAAGCTTTCTTT.

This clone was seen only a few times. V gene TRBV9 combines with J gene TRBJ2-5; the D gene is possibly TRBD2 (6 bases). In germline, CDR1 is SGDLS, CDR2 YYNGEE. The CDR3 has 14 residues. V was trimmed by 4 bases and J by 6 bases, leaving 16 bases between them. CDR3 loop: CASSPDRGWKTQYF. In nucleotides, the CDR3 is TGTGCCAGCAGCCCAGATCGGGGGTGGAAGACCCAGTACTTC.

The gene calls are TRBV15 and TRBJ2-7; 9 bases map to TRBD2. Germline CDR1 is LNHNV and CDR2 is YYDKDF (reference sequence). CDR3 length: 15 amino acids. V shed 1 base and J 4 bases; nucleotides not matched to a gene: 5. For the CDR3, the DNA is TGTGCCACCAGCAGAGGACTAGCGGACCTTTACGAGCAGTACTTC. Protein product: CATSRGLADLYEQYF.

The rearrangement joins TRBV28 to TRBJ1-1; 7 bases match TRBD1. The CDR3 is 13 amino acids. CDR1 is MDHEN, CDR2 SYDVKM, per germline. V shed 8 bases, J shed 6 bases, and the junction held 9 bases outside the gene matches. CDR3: CASGGRGLAEAFF. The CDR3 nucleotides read TGTGCCAGCGGGGGTAGGGGGCTCGCTGAAGCTTTCTTT.

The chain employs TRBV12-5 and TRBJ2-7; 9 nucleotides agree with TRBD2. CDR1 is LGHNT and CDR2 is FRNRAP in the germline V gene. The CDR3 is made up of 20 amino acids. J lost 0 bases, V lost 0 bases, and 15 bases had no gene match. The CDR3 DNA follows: TGTGCTAGTGGTTTGGTACTAAGTGTATTGGCGGGAGGGATCTCCTACGAGCAGTACTTC. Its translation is CASGLVLSVLAGGISYEQYF.

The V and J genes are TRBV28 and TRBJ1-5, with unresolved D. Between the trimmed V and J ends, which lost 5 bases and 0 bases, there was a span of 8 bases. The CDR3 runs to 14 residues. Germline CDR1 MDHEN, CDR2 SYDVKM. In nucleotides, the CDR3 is TGTGCCAGCAGTCCGGTAAATAGCAATCAGCCCCAGCATTTT. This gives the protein CASSPVNSNQPQHF. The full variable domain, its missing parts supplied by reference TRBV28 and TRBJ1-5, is DVKVTQSSRYLVKRTGEKVFLECVQDMDHENMFWYRQDPGLGLRLIYFSYDVKMKEKGDIPEGYSVSREKKERFSLILESASTNQTSMYLCASSPVNSNQPQHFGDGTRLSIL.